The clone carrying this T cell receptor beta chain was seen only once. The record originates from a study of blood T cell repertoires in COVID-19. Study in general: Specimens from acute and convalescent COVID-19 originated in the United States, Italy and Spain. T cells, B-cell-depleted T cells, or PBMCs supplied cDNA or gDNA.

As processed by the authors: Estimation of nucleated cell counts was performed using reference gene primer amplification. Here immunoSEQ multiplex PCR was the method, and the copy in TCRdb shows in-frame clones only, minus some. For V, J and clone size, that table is used; D and trimming come from the DNA. The sample contains roughly 290,000 clones, about 93% of which appear only once. Trimming took 8 bases from V and 0 from J, leaving 11 bases between them. CDR1 is SNHLY, CDR2 FYNNEI, per germline. CDR3 length: 13 amino acids. This chain uses TRBV2 with TRBJ2-7; tentative D call: TRBD2 (5 bases). The source of this sequence is a woman younger than 45 with COVID-19, enrolled during active disease. Input material: peripheral blood. The CDR3 loop is CASRDSSSYEQYF. Written as DNA, the CDR3 is TGTGCCAGCCGGGATAGTAGCTCCTACGAGCAGTACTTC.